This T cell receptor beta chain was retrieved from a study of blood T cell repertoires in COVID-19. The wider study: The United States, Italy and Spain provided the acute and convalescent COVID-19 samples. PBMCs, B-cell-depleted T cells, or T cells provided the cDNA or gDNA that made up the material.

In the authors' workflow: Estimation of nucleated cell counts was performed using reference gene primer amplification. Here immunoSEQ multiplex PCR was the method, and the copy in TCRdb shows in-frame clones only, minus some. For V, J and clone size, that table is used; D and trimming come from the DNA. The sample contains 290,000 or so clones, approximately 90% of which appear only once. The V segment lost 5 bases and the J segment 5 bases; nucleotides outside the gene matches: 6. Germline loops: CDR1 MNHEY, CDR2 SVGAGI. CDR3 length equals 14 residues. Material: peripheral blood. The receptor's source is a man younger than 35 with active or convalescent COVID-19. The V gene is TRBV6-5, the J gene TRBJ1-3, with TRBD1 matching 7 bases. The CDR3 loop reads CASSIQGQRNTIYF. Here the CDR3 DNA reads TGTGCCAGCAGTATACAGGGGCAGCGAAACACCATATATTTT.